Listed below are T cell receptor beta chains from one sample, sequenced in a study of blood T cell repertoires in COVID-19. The data were produced by immunoSEQ multiplex PCR, yet TCRdb's version contains in-frame clones alone and is incomplete. The sample shows under 200,000 clones, 70% to 85% of them seen only once. Sequences were obtained from peripheral blood. The receptors were gathered from a woman older than 75 with acute or convalescent COVID-19. Both conserved end residues are part of each CDR3. The order of the fields is V gene, J gene, clone size, D gene, CDR3 DNA, CDR3 protein. The D gene is left open where the match is weak. Size is stated for part of the rows, as once, few or many counts, or as a class when the clone is expanded.

V: TRBV15
J: TRBJ1-5
size: -
D: -
DNA: TGTGCCACCAGCAGAGATCTTAATCAGCCCCAGCATTTT
CDR3: CATSRDLNQPQHF

V: TRBV6-5
J: TRBJ1-6
size: -
D: -
DNA: TGTGCCAGCAGTTACCAACCGGGGGGTTCACCCCTCCACTTT
CDR3: CASSYQPGGSPLHF

V: TRBV7-6
J: TRBJ1-5
size: -
D: -
DNA: TGTGCCAGCAGCGTTAGGGCAGGGAATCAGCCCCAGCATTTT
CDR3: CASSVRAGNQPQHF

V: TRBV29-1
J: TRBJ2-1
size: -
D: TRBD2
DNA: TGCAGCGTTCTAGCGGGATCCAATGAGCAGTTCTTC
CDR3: CSVLAGSNEQFF

V: TRBV7-3
J: TRBJ2-6
size: -
D: -
DNA: TGTGCCAGCAGCTTAAGCGGTGGGGCCAACGTCCTGACTTTC
CDR3: CASSLSGGANVLTF

V: TRBV7-2
J: TRBJ1-2
size: -
D: TRBD1
DNA: TGTGCCAGCAGCAGGACAGGACCCAACTATGGCTACACCTTC
CDR3: CASSRTGPNYGYTF

V: TRBV19
J: TRBJ1-5
size: many
D: -
DNA: TGTGCCAGTAGGACGGCGGGGCCCCAGCATTTT
CDR3: CASRTAGPQHF

V: TRBV7-2
J: TRBJ1-2
size: -
D: -
DNA: TGTGCCAGCAGCTTAGCGAGTCAGGCCGGTGGCTACACCTTC
CDR3: CASSLASQAGGYTF

V: TRBV7-9
J: TRBJ1-4
size: -
D: TRBD1
DNA: TGTGCCAGCAGCCCAGGGGGCGGGTATGAAAAACTGTTTTTT
CDR3: CASSPGGGYEKLFF

V: TRBV4-3
J: TRBJ2-7
size: -
D: TRBD1
DNA: TGCGCCAGCAGCCAAGATCAGGGAACAGGGGGTAACGAGCAGTACTTC
CDR3: CASSQDQGTGGNEQYF

V: TRBV7-9
J: TRBJ1-4
size: few
D: -
DNA: TGTGCCAGCAGACAGGTGGGGAATGAAAAACTGTTTTTT
CDR3: CASRQVGNEKLFF

V: TRBV5-1
J: TRBJ2-5
size: -
D: TRBD1
DNA: TGCGCCAGCAGCTTCACTCGGGACAGGGGGGGAGAGACCCAGTACTTC
CDR3: CASSFTRDRGGETQYF

V: TRBV14
J: TRBJ1-2
size: -
D: -
DNA: TGTGCCAGCAGCCAAGTTTGCAGGGGTCTCGGCTATGGCTACACCTTC
CDR3: CASSQVCRGLGYGYTF

V: TRBV6-6
J: TRBJ1-1
size: -
D: -
DNA: TGTGCCAGCAGTCTACAGGGCCCCACTGAAGCTTTCTTT
CDR3: CASSLQGPTEAFF

V: TRBV3-1/TRBV3-2
J: TRBJ2-7
size: -
D: TRBD2
DNA: TGTGCCAGCAGCCCGTGGGAGCGGGACTACGAGCAGTACTTC
CDR3: CASSPWERDYEQYF

V: TRBV6-5
J: TRBJ1-5
size: few
D: -
DNA: TGTGCCAGCAGCCCACAGATTAGCAATCAGCCCCAGCATTTT
CDR3: CASSPQISNQPQHF

V: TRBV19
J: TRBJ1-2
size: many
D: TRBD1
DNA: TGTGCCAGTAGCCAGGGGGCTCTCTATGGCTACACCTTC
CDR3: CASSQGALYGYTF

V: TRBV18
J: TRBJ1-4
size: -
D: TRBD1
DNA: TGTGCCAGCTCACGTATAGGGACAGGGGATGAAAAACTGTTTTTT
CDR3: CASSRIGTGDEKLFF